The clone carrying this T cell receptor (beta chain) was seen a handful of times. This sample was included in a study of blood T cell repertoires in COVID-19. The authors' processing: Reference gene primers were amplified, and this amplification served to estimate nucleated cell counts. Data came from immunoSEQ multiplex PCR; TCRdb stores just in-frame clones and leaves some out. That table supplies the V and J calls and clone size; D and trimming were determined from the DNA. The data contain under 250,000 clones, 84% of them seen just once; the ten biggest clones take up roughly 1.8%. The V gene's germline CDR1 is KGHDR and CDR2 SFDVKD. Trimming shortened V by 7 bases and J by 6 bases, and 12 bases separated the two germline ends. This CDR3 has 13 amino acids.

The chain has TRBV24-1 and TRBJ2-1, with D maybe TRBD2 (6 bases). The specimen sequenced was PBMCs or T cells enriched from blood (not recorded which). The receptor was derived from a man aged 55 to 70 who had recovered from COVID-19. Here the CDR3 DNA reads TGTGCCACCAGCCCGGGAGACATCAATGAGCAGTTCTTC. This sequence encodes CATSPGDINEQFF.